This T cell receptor (beta chain) was sequenced in a study of blood T cell repertoires in COVID-19. Generated by immunoSEQ multiplex PCR, the TCRdb table keeps only in-frame clones and is missing some. The table lists under 200,000 clones, approximately 80% of them singletons. Germline CDR1 reads SNHLY; CDR2 reads FYNNEI. J gave up 3 bases and V 4 bases, and 5 bases lay outside the gene matches. The CDR3 runs 15 residues. The sequencing input was peripheral blood. The chain joins TRBV2 to TRBJ2-1, with TRBD1 matching over 8 bases. This TCR was sampled from a woman between 65 and 79 years old with COVID-19, enrolled during active disease. For the CDR3, the DNA is TGTGCCAGCAGTGGCCGCGGGACAGGCTACAATGAGCAGTTCTTC. Residues: CASSGRGTGYNEQFF.